This TCR beta chain was sequenced in a study of T cell repertoires and leukemia-associated antigens (dated 2019 in TCRdb). For the wider study: About 5.1 to 7 million read pairs and roughly 3.3 to 5.0 million effective reads were obtained per sample, with approximately 17 million effective reads obtained overall. Using in vitro peptide stimulation of healthy T cells, the study sought to determine the antigen recognized by a TCR Vbeta21 clone earlier detected in CML patients. Study-level results and caveats: Antigen specificity and function of the expanded clones were not tested directly and required further investigation. No significant differences among the four groups were observed in the numbers of Vbeta genes (around 60), Jbeta genes (14), VDJ rearrangements, or unique CDR3s.

As a first step, CD3+ T cells were rested overnight at roughly 2.7 million cells/mL in RPMI 1640 lacking fetal bovine serum. MACS immunomagnetic beads were used according to the manufacturer's instructions to isolate CD3+ T cells from PBMCs. From the germline V gene, CDR1 is LGHNA and CDR2 is YSLEER. The CDR3, from cysteine to phenylalanine, totals 15 residues. Of the read, only the CDR3 DNA is kept; its 45 bases are in frame from base 1. After removal of 4 bases from V and 3 bases from J, the junction retains 5 bases not matched to a gene. Total RNA was extracted from the cultured T cells with TRIzol reagent. 5' rapid amplification of cDNA ends (5'RACE) was the method used to amplify TCRbeta libraries from the RNA. Before sequencing, Qubit, an Agilent instrument, and quantitative PCR were used to check library concentration and integrity. Qualified libraries were sequenced on Illumina HiSeq or MiSeq by a commercial service provider. Concerning the study's data processing: MiXCR version 1.8.2 was used to identify TCR sequences in each sample. Qualified clones required a CDR3 longer than four amino acids, an in-frame nucleotide length, and no stop codon. A read containing the complete CDR3 structure was counted as an effective read. RT-PCR with 24 Vbeta primers, GeneScan spectratyping, and Sanger sequencing were used to validate the expanded clones. The public reads were quality trimmed at Q25 with fastp and then assembled into clones with MiXCR by TCRdb, keeping productive beta chains. Each CDR3 protein appears once, grouped with its most common genes and DNA. These V and J calls derive from TCRdb rather than the authors' analysis. A total of 10,000 to 12,000 distinct CDR3 sequences appear in this sample, 42% of them only once. The ten largest make up 27% of the sample.

This clonotype was detected many times. The antigen it binds to is not known. Base-call qualities are not available, and no considerably larger clone is one nucleotide away. The sample was CD3+ T cells sorted from blood and cultured. The chain joins TRBV4-3 to TRBJ2-1; 8 central nucleotides agree with TRBD2. This sequence originates from a female donor in good health. The DNA reads TGCGCCAGCAGCCCCTTGGCGGGAGGCTACAATGAGCAGTTCTTC. It translates as CASSPLAGGYNEQFF.